These T cell receptor beta chains were read from a single sample in a study of cytomegalovirus exposure and HLA in healthy donors. Generated by immunoSEQ multiplex PCR, the TCRdb table keeps only in-frame clones and is missing some. The sample holds around 170,000 clones, 78% seen once. The sample taken for sequencing was PBMCs. The receptors shown here come from a woman aged 45 to 65 in good health and CMV-seropositive. The CDR3 runs from the conserved cysteine through the conserved F or W. Fields, in order: V gene, clone size, J gene, D gene, CDR3 protein, CDR3 DNA. A D gene is named only where the DNA matches it firmly. Clone size is stated in some rows and not others, as once, few, many or a class when expanded.

V: TRBV27
size: once
J: TRBJ2-7
D: TRBD1
CDR3: CASSPATGGMYEQYF
DNA: TGTGCCAGCAGCCCTGCGACAGGGGGCATGTACGAGCAGTACTTC

V: TRBV7-2
size: .
J: TRBJ2-7
D: TRBD1
CDR3: CASSFRDRGREQYF
DNA: TGTGCCAGCAGCTTCCGGGACAGGGGGCGAGAGCAGTACTTC

V: TRBV6-6
size: .
J: TRBJ2-7
D: TRBD1
CDR3: CASSYQGQGEQYF
DNA: TGTGCCAGCAGTTACCAGGGACAGGGAGAGCAGTACTTC

V: TRBV28
size: .
J: TRBJ2-7
D: TRBD2
CDR3: CASFSGASGSYEQYF
DNA: TGTGCCAGTTTTTCCGGTGCTAGCGGGTCCTACGAGCAGTACTTC

V: TRBV5-1
size: .
J: TRBJ1-2
D: .
CDR3: CASSHPSSGVGYTF
DNA: TGCGCCAGCAGCCATCCCTCTTCGGGGGTGGGCTACACCTTC

V: TRBV18
size: .
J: TRBJ1-1
D: .
CDR3: CASSPEAGTEAFF
DNA: TGTGCCAGCTCACCGGAAGCCGGGACTGAAGCTTTCTTT

V: TRBV6-1
size: .
J: TRBJ1-5
D: .
CDR3: CASSTSGSNQPQHF
DNA: TGTGCCAGCAGCACCTCAGGGAGCAATCAGCCCCAGCATTTT

V: TRBV19
size: .
J: TRBJ1-5
D: TRBD1
CDR3: CASSIGDSNQPQHF
DNA: TGTGCCAGTAGTATCGGGGACAGTAATCAGCCCCAGCATTTT

V: TRBV5-1
size: .
J: TRBJ1-1
D: .
CDR3: CASSVSWDTEAFF
DNA: TGCGCCAGCAGCGTTAGCTGGGACACTGAAGCTTTCTTT

V: TRBV7-8
size: .
J: TRBJ1-1
D: .
CDR3: CASSLGQNTEAFF
DNA: TGTGCCAGCAGCTTAGGACAGAACACTGAAGCTTTCTTT

V: TRBV7-2
size: .
J: TRBJ2-7
D: .
CDR3: CASSPGLPYSYEQYF
DNA: TGTGCCAGCAGCCCGGGACTTCCTTATTCCTACGAGCAGTACTTC

V: TRBV5-1
size: .
J: TRBJ2-6
D: .
CDR3: CASSLGSSGANGLTF
DNA: TGCGCCAGCAGCCTGGGGAGCTCTGGGGCCAACGGCCTGACTTTC

V: TRBV18
size: .
J: TRBJ1-2
D: TRBD1
CDR3: CASSDDRGRTRYGYTF
DNA: TGTGCCAGCTCGGACGACAGGGGGCGAACCCGCTATGGCTACACCTTC

V: TRBV6-1
size: .
J: TRBJ1-2
D: TRBD1
CDR3: CASSRDRGERGYTF
DNA: TGTGCCAGCAGTCGGGACAGGGGAGAACGAGGCTACACCTTC

V: TRBV5-1
size: .
J: TRBJ1-2
D: TRBD1
CDR3: CASSRGQGAQGYGYTF
DNA: TGCGCCAGCAGCCGGGGACAGGGGGCGCAGGGCTATGGCTACACCTTC

V: TRBV4-3
size: .
J: TRBJ1-1
D: TRBD1
CDR3: CASSQTTTGQRPEAFF
DNA: TGCGCCAGCAGCCAGACAACGACAGGGCAGAGGCCTGAAGCTTTCTTT

V: TRBV7-8
size: .
J: TRBJ2-1
D: .
CDR3: CASSLGRLALYNEQFF
DNA: TGTGCCAGCAGCTTAGGTCGGCTAGCGTTATACAATGAGCAGTTCTTC

V: TRBV25-1
size: .
J: TRBJ2-1
D: TRBD2
CDR3: CASSELSGGDYNEQFF
DNA: TGTGCCAGCAGTGAATTGAGCGGGGGGGACTACAATGAGCAGTTCTTC

V: TRBV5-1
size: .
J: TRBJ2-7
D: .
CDR3: CASAGTAGYEQYF
DNA: TGCGCCAGCGCCGGGACTGCCGGATACGAGCAGTACTTC

V: TRBV11-2
size: .
J: TRBJ2-5
D: TRBD2
CDR3: CASSYGGGRETQYF
DNA: TGTGCCAGCAGCTACGGCGGGGGGCGAGAGACCCAGTACTTC

V: TRBV5-1
size: .
J: TRBJ2-7
D: .
CDR3: CASSWGGQGGAYEQYF
DNA: TGCGCCAGCAGCTGGGGGGGGCAGGGAGGAGCCTACGAGCAGTACTTC

V: TRBV29-1
size: .
J: TRBJ2-1
D: TRBD2
CDR3: CSVVTSGRGEQFF
DNA: TGCAGCGTTGTCACTAGCGGGAGGGGGGAGCAGTTCTTC

V: TRBV27
size: .
J: TRBJ1-2
D: .
CDR3: CASNPRGGQDYGYTF
DNA: TGTGCCAGCAACCCCCGGGGGGGGCAGGACTATGGCTACACCTTC

V: TRBV6-6
size: .
J: TRBJ1-2
D: .
CDR3: CASREGADTMGYTF
DNA: TGTGCCAGCAGGGAAGGGGCTGATACTATGGGCTACACCTTC